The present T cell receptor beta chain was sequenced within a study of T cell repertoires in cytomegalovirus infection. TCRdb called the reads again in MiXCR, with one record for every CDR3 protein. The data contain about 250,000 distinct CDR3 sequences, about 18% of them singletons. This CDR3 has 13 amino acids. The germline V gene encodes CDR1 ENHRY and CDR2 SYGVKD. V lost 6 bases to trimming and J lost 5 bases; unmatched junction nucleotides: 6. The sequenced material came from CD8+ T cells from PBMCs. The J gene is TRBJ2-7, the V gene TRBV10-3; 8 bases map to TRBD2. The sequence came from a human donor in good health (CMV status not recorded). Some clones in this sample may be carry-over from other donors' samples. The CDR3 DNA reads TGTGCCATCAGGGCGCCAGCGGGGGACGAGCAGTACTTC. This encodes CAIRAPAGDEQYF.